Detailed here is one T cell receptor beta chain. The V gene end was trimmed by 5 bases and the J gene end by 5 bases; junction bases not matched to a gene: 1. The CDR3 contains 14 residues. Germline assignment: CDR1 SNHLY and CDR2 FYNNEI. These data belong to a study of STAT5B mutations in CD4+ large granular lymphocyte leukemia. Sequencing used immunoSEQ multiplex PCR; TCRdb keeps in-frame clones, though not all of them. Here the sample spans tens of thousands of clones, 80% to 90% being singletons. The sample was CD4+ T cells from blood buffy coats. The chain combines TRBV2 with TRBJ1-6, with 9 bases that match TRBD1. The sequence came from a human donor in good health. CDR3: CASSRDRDNSPLHF. The DNA for the CDR3 is TGTGCCAGCAGTAGGGACAGGGATAATTCACCCCTCCACTTT.